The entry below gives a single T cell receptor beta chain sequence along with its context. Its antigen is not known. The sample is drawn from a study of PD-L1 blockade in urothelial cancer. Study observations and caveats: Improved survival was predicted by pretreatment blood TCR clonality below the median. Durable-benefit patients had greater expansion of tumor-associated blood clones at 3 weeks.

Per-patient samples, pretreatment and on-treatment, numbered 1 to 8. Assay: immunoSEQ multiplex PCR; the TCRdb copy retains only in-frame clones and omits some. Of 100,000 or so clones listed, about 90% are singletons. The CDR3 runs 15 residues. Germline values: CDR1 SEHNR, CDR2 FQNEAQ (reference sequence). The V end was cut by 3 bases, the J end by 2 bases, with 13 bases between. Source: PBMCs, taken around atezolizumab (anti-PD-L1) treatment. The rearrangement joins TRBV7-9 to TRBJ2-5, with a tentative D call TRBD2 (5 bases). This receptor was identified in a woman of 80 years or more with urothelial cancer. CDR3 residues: CASSLSTGWQETQYF. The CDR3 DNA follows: TGTGCCAGCAGCTTGTCCACGGGATGGCAAGAGACCCAGTACTTC.